The present TCR delta chain was sequenced within a study of Vδ1+ human thymocytes. The sample holds a few counts of this clone. The antigen remains unidentified. Germline loops: CDR1 TSWWSYY, CDR2 QGS. CDR3 length: 19 residues. V lost 1 base, J lost 3 bases, and 12 bases stayed unmatched. Purity of the sorted Vdelta1+ thymocytes ranged from 98% to 99.6%. Extracted RNA was reverse transcribed into cDNA. CDR3 amplicons came from multiplex PCR with pooled V-gene forward and constant-region reverse primers. TCRdb made new clone calls on the multiplex PCR reads using CATT. The sample consists of about 53,000 delta-chain clones, about 15% of them appearing once. Study-wide points: Thymic TRG and TRD repertoires appeared highly polyclonal.

The receptor's source is a girl less than two years old who had congenital heart surgery. The sequenced sample was Vdelta1+ gamma-delta thymocytes from the thymus. Subset described: FACS-sorted CD3+ TCRalphabeta- TCRVdelta1+ TCRVdelta2- thymocytes. The J gene is TRDJ1, the V gene TRDV1; 12 bases are shared with TRDD3. The CDR3 here is CALGEPGGWGIRDADKLIF. CDR3 DNA sequence: TGTGCTCTTGGGGAACCCGGGGGCTGGGGGATACGCGATGCCGATAAACTCATCTTT.